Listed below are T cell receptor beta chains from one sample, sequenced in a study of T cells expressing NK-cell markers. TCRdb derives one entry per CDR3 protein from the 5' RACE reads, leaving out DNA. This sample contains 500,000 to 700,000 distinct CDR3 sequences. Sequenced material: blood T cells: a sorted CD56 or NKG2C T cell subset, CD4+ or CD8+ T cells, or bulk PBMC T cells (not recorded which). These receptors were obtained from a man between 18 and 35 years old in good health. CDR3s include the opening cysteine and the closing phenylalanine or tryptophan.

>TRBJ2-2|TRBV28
CATATQNTGELFF
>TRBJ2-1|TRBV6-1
CASSLSGWADNEQFF
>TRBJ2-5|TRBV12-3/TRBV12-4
CATRGGVQETQYF
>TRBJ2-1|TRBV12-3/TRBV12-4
CASRDTSGIPNEQFF
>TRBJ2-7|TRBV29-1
CSVRMDSPYEQYF
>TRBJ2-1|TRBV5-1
CASSSSWGYRDEQFF
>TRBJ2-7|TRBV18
CASLPSRGAYEQYF
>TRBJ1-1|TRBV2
CARGQVLNTEAFF
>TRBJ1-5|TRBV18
CASSGGDTFTPHF
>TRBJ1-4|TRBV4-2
CASSQDTGNEKLFF
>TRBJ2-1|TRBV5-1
CASSATSGRLNEQFF
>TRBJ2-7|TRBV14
CASSQRPRVPEQYF
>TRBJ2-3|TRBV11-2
CASSLGSGQGFRTDTQYF
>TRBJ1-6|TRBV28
CAGGTASHSPLHF
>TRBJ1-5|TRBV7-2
CASSFTQNSNQPQHF
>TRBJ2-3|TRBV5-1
CASDEGYSDTQYF